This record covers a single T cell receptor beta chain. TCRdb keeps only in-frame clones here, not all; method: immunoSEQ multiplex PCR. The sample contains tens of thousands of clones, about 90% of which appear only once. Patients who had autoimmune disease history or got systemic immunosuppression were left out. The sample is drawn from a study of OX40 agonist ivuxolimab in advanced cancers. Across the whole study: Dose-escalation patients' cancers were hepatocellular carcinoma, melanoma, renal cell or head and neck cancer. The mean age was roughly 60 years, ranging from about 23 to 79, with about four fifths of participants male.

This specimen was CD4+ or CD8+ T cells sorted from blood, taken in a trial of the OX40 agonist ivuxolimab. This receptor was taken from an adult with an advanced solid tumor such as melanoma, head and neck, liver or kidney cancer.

CDR3 amino acids: CASRNSGLEQYF. The CDR3 DNA reads as TGTGCCAGCCGGAATTCGGGGCTCGAGCAGTACTTC. This chain joins TRBV28 and TRBJ2-7; tentatively, D is TRBD1 or TRBD2 (5 bases each). V was clipped by 8 bases and J by 6 bases, with 14 bases between them. The germline CDR1 and CDR2 sequences are MDHEN and SYDVKM. The CDR3 extends over 12 amino acids. The variable domain in full, with the rest retrieved from reference TRBV28 and TRBJ2-7, is DVKVTQSSRYLVKRTGEKVFLECVQDMDHENMFWYRQDPGLGLRLIYFSYDVKMKEKGDIPEGYSVSREKKERFSLILESASTNQTSMYLCASRNSGLEQYFGPGTRLTVT.